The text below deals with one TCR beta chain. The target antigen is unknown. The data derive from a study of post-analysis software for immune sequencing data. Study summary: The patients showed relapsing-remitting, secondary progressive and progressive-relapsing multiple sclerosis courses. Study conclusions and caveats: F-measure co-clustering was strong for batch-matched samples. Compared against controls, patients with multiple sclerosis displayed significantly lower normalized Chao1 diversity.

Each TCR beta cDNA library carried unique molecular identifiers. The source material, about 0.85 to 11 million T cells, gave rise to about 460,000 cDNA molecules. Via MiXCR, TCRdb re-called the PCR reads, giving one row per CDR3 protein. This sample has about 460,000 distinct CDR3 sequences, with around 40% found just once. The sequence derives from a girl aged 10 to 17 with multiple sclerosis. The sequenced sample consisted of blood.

Here the CDR3 DNA reads TGCGCCAGCAGTCCGAGGTCTAGCGGGAAAGATACGCAGTATTTT. The encoded protein is CASSPRSSGKDTQYF. The chain couples TRBV5-1 to TRBJ2-3, with 9 bases fitting TRBD2. Trimming took 5 bases from V and 5 from J; bases not matched to a gene: 9. Germline V gene data show CDR1 as SGHRS and CDR2 as YFSETQ. The CDR3 runs to 15 residues. Drawing the rest from reference TRBV5-1 and TRBJ2-3, the complete variable domain is KAGVTQTPRYLIKTRGQQVTLSCSPISGHRSVSWYQQTPGQGLQFLFEYFSETQRNKGNFPGRFSGRQFSNSRSEMNVSTLELGDSALYLCASSPRSSGKDTQYFGPGTRLTVL.